This entry concerns a single TCR beta chain. The data are from a study of control samples from healthy donors and cancer patients. Between the trimmed V and J ends, which lost 3 bases and 13 bases, there was a span of 21 bases. Per the germline V gene, CDR1 is LGHNA and CDR2 is YSLEER. CDR3 size: 15 residues. Repertoires were generated with immunoSEQ multiplex PCR, while TCRdb's copy carries only in-frame clones and drops some. Of about 75,000 clones in the sample, 94% were seen once. The rearrangement joins TRBV4-3 to TRBJ1-4; D is ambiguous. Sequenced material: blood. The clonotype comes from a woman aged 40 to 49 in good health. CDR3: CASSHHSGRPSGLFF. For the CDR3, the DNA is TGCGCCAGCAGCCACCATTCAGGACGCCCCAGCGGACTGTTTTTT.